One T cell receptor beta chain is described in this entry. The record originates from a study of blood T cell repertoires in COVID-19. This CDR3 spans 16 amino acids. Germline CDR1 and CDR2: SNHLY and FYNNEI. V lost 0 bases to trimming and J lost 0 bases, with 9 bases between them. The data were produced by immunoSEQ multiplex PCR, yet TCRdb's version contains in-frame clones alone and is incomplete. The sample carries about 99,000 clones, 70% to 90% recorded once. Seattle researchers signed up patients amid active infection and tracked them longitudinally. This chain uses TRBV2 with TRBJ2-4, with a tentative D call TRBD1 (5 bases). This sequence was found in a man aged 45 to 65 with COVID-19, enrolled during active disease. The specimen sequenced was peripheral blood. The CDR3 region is CASSEARQIAKNIQYF. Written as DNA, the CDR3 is TGTGCCAGCAGTGAAGCCCGACAGATAGCCAAAAACATTCAGTACTTC. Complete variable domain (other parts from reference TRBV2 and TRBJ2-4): EPEVTQTPSHQVTQMGQEVILRCVPISNHLYFYWYRQILGQKVEFLVSFYNNEISEKSEIFDDQFSVERPDGSNFTLKIRSTKLEDSAMYFCASSEARQIAKNIQYFGAGTRLSVL.